This TCR beta chain stems from a study of a mutant IDH1 vaccine in newly diagnosed glioma. On the study more broadly: Most patients had radiochemotherapy with temozolomide before enrollment; others had one alone.

Note on this clone: As yet, its antigen is unknown.

CDR3 length: 15 residues. CDR1 is MGHRA and CDR2 is YSYEKL in the germline V gene. The germline V and J ends were trimmed by 0 bases and 0 bases, with 9 bases remaining between them. Overall study results and limits: Shifts in the top peripheral T cell clonotypes seemed unrelated to pseudoprogression.

Assay used: immunoSEQ multiplex PCR; TCRdb lists only in-frame clones, some missing. The sample shows over 60,000 clones, approximately 90% of them seen only once. Specified time point: week 11, during vaccination. Doses consisted of 300 ug of mutant IDH1 20-mer peptide each, paired with topical imiquimod. Each of the donors came in with new WHO grade 3 or 4 astrocytomas that were IDH1-mutant and ATRX-lost. The TCR comes from a man aged 35-49 years with glioma. The chain is built from TRBV4-1 and TRBJ2-7; maybe TRBD2 (6 bases). The source was PBMCs, collected from a glioma patient whose treatment included an IDH1 peptide vaccine. In nucleotides, the CDR3 is TGCGCCAGCAGCCAAGAGCGGGGTAGCTCCTACGAGCAGTACGTC. Protein product: CASSQERGSSYEQYV.